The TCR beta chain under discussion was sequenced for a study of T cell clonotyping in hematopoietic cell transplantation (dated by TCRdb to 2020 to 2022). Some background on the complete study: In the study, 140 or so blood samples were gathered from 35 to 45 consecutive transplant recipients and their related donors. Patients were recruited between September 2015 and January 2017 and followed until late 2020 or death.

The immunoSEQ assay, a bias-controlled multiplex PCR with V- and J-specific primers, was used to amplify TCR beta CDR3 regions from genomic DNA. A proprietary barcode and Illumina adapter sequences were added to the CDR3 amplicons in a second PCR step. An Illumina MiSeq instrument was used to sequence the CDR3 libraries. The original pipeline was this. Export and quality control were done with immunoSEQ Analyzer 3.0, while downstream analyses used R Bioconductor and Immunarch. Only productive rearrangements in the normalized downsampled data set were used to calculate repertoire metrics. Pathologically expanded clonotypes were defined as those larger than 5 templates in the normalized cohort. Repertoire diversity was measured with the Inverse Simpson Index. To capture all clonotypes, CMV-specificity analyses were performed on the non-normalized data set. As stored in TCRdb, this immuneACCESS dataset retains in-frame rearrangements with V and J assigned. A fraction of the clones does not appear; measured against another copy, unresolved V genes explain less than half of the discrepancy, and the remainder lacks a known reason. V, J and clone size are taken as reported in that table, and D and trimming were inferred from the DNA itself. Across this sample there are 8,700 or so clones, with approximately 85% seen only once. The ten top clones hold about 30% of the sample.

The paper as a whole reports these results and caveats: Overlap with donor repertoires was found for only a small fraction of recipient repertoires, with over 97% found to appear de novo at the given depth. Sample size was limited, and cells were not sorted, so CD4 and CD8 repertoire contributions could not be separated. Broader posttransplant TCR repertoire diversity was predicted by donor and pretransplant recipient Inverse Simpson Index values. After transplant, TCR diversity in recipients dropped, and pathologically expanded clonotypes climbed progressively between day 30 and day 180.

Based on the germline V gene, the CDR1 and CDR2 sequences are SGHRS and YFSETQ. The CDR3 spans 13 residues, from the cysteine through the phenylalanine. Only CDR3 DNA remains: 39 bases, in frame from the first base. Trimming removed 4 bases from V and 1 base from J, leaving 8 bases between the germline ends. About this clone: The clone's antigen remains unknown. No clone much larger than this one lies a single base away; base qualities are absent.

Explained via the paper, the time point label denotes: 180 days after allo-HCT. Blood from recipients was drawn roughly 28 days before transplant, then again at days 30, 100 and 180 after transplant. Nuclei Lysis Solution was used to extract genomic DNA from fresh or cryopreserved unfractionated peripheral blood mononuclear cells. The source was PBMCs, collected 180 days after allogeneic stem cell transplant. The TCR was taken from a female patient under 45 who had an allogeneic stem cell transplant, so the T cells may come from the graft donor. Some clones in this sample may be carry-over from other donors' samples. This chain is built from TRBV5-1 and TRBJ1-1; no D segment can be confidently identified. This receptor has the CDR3 CASSQPGNTEAFF. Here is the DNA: TGCGCCAGCAGCCAACCAGGGAACACTGAAGCTTTCTTT.